The entry below gives a single T cell receptor (beta chain) sequence along with its context. Original handling: Nucleated cell counts were estimated from reference gene primer amplification. Produced via immunoSEQ multiplex PCR; TCRdb's table is partial and in-frame only. V and J calls and clone size are as listed in that table; D and trimming were resolved from the DNA. The sample has approximately 260,000 clones, around 90% seen once; the top ten hold approximately 7.9%. Trimming took off 8 bases at V and 8 bases at J, with 15 bases between the two ends. CDR1 and CDR2 (germline): DFQATT, SNEGSKA (reference sequence). The CDR3 contains 11 residues. This specimen comes from a study of blood T cell repertoires in COVID-19. Overall study: Collection of acute and convalescent COVID-19 samples took place in the United States, Italy and Spain. Nucleic acid was either cDNA or gDNA, and it came from T cells, B-cell-depleted T cells, or PBMCs.

The source of this sequence is a man aged 60-69 years who had recovered from COVID-19. The specimen sequenced was peripheral blood. J is TRBJ1-2 and V is TRBV20-1; D is ambiguous. CDR3 sequence reads: CSSQSGKGYTF. The CDR3, as DNA: TGCAGTTCGCAGTCCGGGAAAGGCTACACCTTC.